The rows below give T cell receptor beta chains drawn from one sample of a study of beta chain features in type 1 diabetes. Clones were sequenced by immunoSEQ multiplex PCR, and TCRdb holds only the in-frame ones, with some missing. The sample consists of over 150,000 clones, 6% to 9% of them appearing once. The sequenced sample was central memory CD4+ T cells from blood. The receptor source for this set is a man younger than 35 with type 1 diabetes. Each CDR3 is given with its conserved first and last residue. D genes are given only for firm matches. Clone size is given for some rows only: seen once, a few or many times, or a class if the clone is expanded.

j_gene	abundance	v_gene	d_gene	CDR3aa	CDR3nt
TRBJ1-1	NA	TRBV18	NA	CASSPPRGGPGRTEAFF	TGTGCCAGCTCACCACCTAGGGGGGGCCCTGGTCGGACTGAAGCTTTCTTT
TRBJ2-7	few	TRBV7-2	NA	CASSLQTRDEQYF	TGTGCCAGCAGCTTACAGACCCGGGACGAGCAGTACTTC
TRBJ2-7	NA	TRBV19	NA	CASRRESGSYEQYF	TGTGCCAGTAGGAGGGAGTCCGGCTCCTACGAGCAGTACTTC
TRBJ1-3	few	TRBV18	NA	CASSPGQPFSGNTIYF	TGTGCCAGCTCACCGGGACAACCGTTCTCTGGAAACACCATATATTTT
TRBJ2-3	NA	TRBV5-1	NA	CASRRAPGGQSTDTQYF	TGCGCCAGCCGCCGCGCACCCGGAGGACAGAGCACAGATACGCAGTATTTT
TRBJ1-2	few	TRBV10-3	TRBD1	CANGQGKGYGYTF	TGTGCCAACGGACAGGGCAAGGGCTATGGCTACACCTTC
TRBJ2-7	NA	TRBV2	TRBD2	CASRGTSGGRYEQYF	TGTGCCAGCAGGGGGACTAGCGGGGGACGGTACGAGCAGTACTTC
TRBJ2-3	few	TRBV30	NA	CAWSGQGADTQYF	TGTGCCTGGAGTGGGCAGGGTGCAGATACGCAGTATTTT
TRBJ2-3	many	TRBV6-5	NA	CASSYSEGSLGYTQYF	TGTGCCAGCAGTTACTCGGAGGGCAGCCTAGGGTATACGCAGTATTTT
TRBJ1-3	few	TRBV5-4	NA	CASSPAGDSGNTIYF	TGTGCCAGCAGCCCTGCCGGGGATTCTGGAAACACCATATATTTT
TRBJ2-3	few	TRBV6-1	TRBD1	CASSGQGAVSDTQYF	TGTGCCAGCAGTGGACAGGGCGCTGTCTCAGATACGCAGTATTTT
TRBJ2-3	NA	TRBV9	NA	CASSDSAYTDTQYF	TGTGCCAGCAGCGATAGCGCATACACAGATACGCAGTATTTT
TRBJ2-3	once	TRBV5-1	TRBD1	CASRLDRADTQYF	TGCGCCAGCAGATTGGACAGGGCCGATACGCAGTATTTT
TRBJ2-5	few	TRBV28	TRBD1	CASRLQGSAETQYF	TGTGCCAGCAGACTACAGGGGTCGGCCGAGACCCAGTACTTC
TRBJ2-5	few	TRBV2	TRBD2	CASSPTSGKETQYF	TGTGCCAGCAGCCCGACTAGCGGGAAAGAGACCCAGTACTTC
TRBJ1-2	NA	TRBV29-1	NA	CSVEELRGSVYYGYTF	TGCAGCGTTGAAGAGTTAAGGGGATCCGTCTACTATGGCTACACCTTC
TRBJ2-3	NA	TRBV18	TRBD2	CASSPLDVSAGGPGSTDTQYF	TGTGCCAGCTCACCACTAGATGTGTCGGCGGGAGGGCCGGGAAGCACAGATACGCAGTATTTT
TRBJ2-7	few	TRBV5-6	TRBD1	CASSPAWGTGATEQYF	TGTGCCAGCAGCCCGGCGTGGGGGACAGGGGCGACTGAGCAGTACTTC
TRBJ1-1	NA	TRBV5-1	NA	CASSQSGHTEAFF	TGCGCCAGCAGCCAATCAGGGCACACTGAAGCTTTCTTT
TRBJ2-2	NA	TRBV2	TRBD2	CASTIAGDTGELFF	TGTGCCAGTACCATAGCGGGGGACACCGGGGAGCTGTTTTTT
TRBJ1-4	few	TRBV15	NA	CATSKRANEKLFF	TGTGCCACCAGTAAAAGAGCAAATGAAAAACTGTTTTTT
TRBJ1-6	few	TRBV28	NA	CASTRQNYNSPLHF	TGTGCCAGCACCAGACAGAACTATAATTCACCCCTCCACTTT
TRBJ1-5	NA	TRBV5-5	NA	CASSLERDTQPQHF	TGTGCCAGCAGCTTAGAAAGGGACACTCAGCCCCAGCATTTT
TRBJ1-2	NA	TRBV4-3	TRBD1	CASSQERGDRRDLLNYGYTF	TGCGCCAGCAGCCAAGAAAGGGGGGACAGGAGAGATCTACTTAACTATGGCTACACCTTC
TRBJ2-3	few	TRBV4-1	TRBD1	CASSYEGTGGRYF	TGCGCCAGCAGCTACGAGGGGACAGGGGGCAGGTATTTT
TRBJ1-2	many	TRBV2	NA	CASNADSTYGYTF	TGTGCCAGCAACGCGGACAGCACCTATGGCTACACCTTC
TRBJ2-1	NA	TRBV2	NA	CASSRDFSYNEQFF	TGTGCCAGCAGTCGGGACTTCTCCTACAATGAGCAGTTCTTC
TRBJ2-7	NA	TRBV18	TRBD1	CASSPRTGVTYEQYF	TGTGCCAGCTCACCACGGACAGGGGTTACCTACGAGCAGTACTTC
TRBJ2-7	few	TRBV11-2	NA	CASSSIRGGRREQYF	TGTGCCAGCAGCTCGATCCGCGGCGGTCGTAGGGAGCAGTACTTC
TRBJ1-1	NA	TRBV7-9	NA	CASSRARAEAFF	TGTGCCAGCAGCCGAGCGAGGGCTGAAGCTTTCTTT